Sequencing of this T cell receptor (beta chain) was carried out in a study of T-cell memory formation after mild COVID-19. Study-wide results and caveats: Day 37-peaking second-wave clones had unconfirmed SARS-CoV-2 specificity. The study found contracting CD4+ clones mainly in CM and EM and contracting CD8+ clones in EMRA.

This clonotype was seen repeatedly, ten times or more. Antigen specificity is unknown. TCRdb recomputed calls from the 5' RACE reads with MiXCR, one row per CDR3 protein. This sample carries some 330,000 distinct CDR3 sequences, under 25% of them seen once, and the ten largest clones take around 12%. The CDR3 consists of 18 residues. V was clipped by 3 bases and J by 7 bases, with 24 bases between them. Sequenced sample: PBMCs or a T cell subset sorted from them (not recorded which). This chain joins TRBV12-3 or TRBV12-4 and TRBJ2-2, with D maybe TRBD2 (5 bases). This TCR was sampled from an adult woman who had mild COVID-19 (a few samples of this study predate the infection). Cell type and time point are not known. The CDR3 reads CASSFFEGLGSNGGELFF. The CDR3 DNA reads TGTGCCAGCAGTTTTTTTGAGGGCTTGGGCTCTAACGGCGGGGAGCTGTTTTTT.